The 19 T cell receptor beta chains below all came from one sample that was sequenced in a study of blood T cell repertoires in COVID-19. Sequencing was performed with immunoSEQ multiplex PCR; in TCRdb, only in-frame clones are kept and a portion is missing. The sample includes under 150,000 clones, more than 80% of them seen just once. Sequenced sample: peripheral blood. These receptors were obtained from a woman aged 55-70 years with COVID-19, enrolled during active disease.

V usage is TRBV6-5 and J usage is TRBJ2-7; 8 bases fit TRBD1. CDR3 size: 16 residues. Germline V lookup: CDR1 MNHEY, CDR2 SVGAGI. The junction had 13 bases not matched to a gene; V was cut back by 2 bases and J by 7 bases. The CDR3 sequence: CASSYRGGRGRGEQYF. CDR3 nucleotide sequence: TGTGCCAGCAGTTACCGGGGAGGCAGGGGGCGGGGAGAGCAGTACTTC.

J is TRBJ1-2 and V is TRBV3-1 (or the pseudogene TRBV3-2); 10 bases are a match to TRBD1. The CDR3 covers 15 residues. Germline V gives CDR1 LGHDT, CDR2 YNNKEL (reference sequence). V dropped 0 bases and J dropped 6; count of bases not matched to a gene: 4. The CDR3 bases are TGTGCCAGCAGCCAAGATGGTGGGACAGGGGATGGCTACACCTTC. It codes for CASSQDGGTGDGYTF.

The CDR3: CASSLNRVGSDGGYTF. The CDR3 DNA follows: TGCGCCAGCAGCTTGAACAGGGTAGGCTCGGATGGTGGCTACACCTTC. The genes are TRBV5-1 and TRBJ1-2; a possible D gene is TRBD1 (6 bases). The CDR3 loop spans 16 amino acids. CDR1 and CDR2 from the germline V gene are SGHRS and YFSETQ. V lost 1 base to trimming and J lost 7 bases, with 20 bases between them.

By share, this clone ranks as medium-sized. This rearrangement joins TRBV10-3 to TRBJ1-2; the match to TRBD1 covers 7 bases. V was clipped by 4 bases and J by 4 bases; unmatched bases: 6. This CDR3 comprises 14 residues. In germline, CDR1 is ENHRY, CDR2 SYGVKD. The CDR3 coding sequence is TGTGCCATCAGTGCGCAGGGGGAGTTCTATGGCTACACCTTC. It is translated as CAISAQGEFYGYTF.

The chain links TRBV3-1 (or the pseudogene TRBV3-2) to TRBJ2-1; 8 bases are shared with TRBD2. In germline, CDR1 is LGHDT, CDR2 YNNKEL (reference sequence). CDR3 length: 17 amino acids. V shed 11 bases and J 0 bases; nucleotides not matched to a gene: 15. The CDR3 sequence: CAPSPGGGGRSYNEQFF. The CDR3 DNA reads TGTGCCCCCAGCCCGGGGGGCGGGGGGCGCTCCTACAATGAGCAGTTCTTC.

This clone was observed a single time. The gene calls are TRBV4-2 and TRBJ2-6, with a weak D call TRBD2 (6 bases). CDR3 length: 17 amino acids. The V end lost 3 bases, the J end lost 0 bases, and 12 bases lay between the germline ends. Germline CDR1 and CDR2: LGHNA and YNFKEQ. The CDR3 loop is CASSHGTYLSGANVLTF. For the CDR3, the DNA is TGTGCCAGCAGCCACGGGACTTACCTCTCTGGGGCCAACGTCCTGACTTTC.

V gene TRBV15 combines with J gene TRBJ1-5, with 7 bases identical to TRBD1. V lost 3 bases to trimming and J lost 4 bases; unmatched junction nucleotides: 3. The CDR3 spans 14 residues. Germline CDR1 and CDR2: LNHNV and YYDKDF (reference sequence). The CDR3 DNA is TGTGCCACCAGCAGTAGACAGGGAAATCAGCCCCAGCATTTT. It specifies CATSSRQGNQPQHF.

The V call is TRBV5-4, the J call TRBJ1-5; D not resolved. CDR3 size: 15 residues. The germline V gene has CDR1 SGHNT and CDR2 YYREEE (reference sequence). With 4 bases removed from V and 3 bases from J, the gap between germline ends came to 14 bases. Written as DNA, the CDR3 is TGTGCCAGCAGCCCAACACCAGGCATCAATCAGCCCCAGCATTTT. Its protein product is CASSPTPGINQPQHF.

V and J are TRBV10-3 and TRBJ2-1, with D possibly matching TRBD1 (6 bases). CDR1 ENHRY and CDR2 SYGVKD come from the germline V gene. This CDR3 has 12 residues. The V and J ends lost 3 bases and 8 bases respectively, with 8 bases between them. This CDR3 reads CAISEGGYEQFF. In DNA form, the CDR3 reads TGTGCCATCAGTGAAGGGGGATATGAGCAGTTCTTC.

This clone was seen once. This chain joins TRBV7-3 and TRBJ1-1; weak D call: TRBD1 (6 bases). The CDR3 totals 14 residues. V was cut by 2 bases and J by 0 bases, with 7 bases left in between. Germline V gene data show CDR1 as SGHTA and CDR2 as FQGTGA. The CDR3 DNA reads TGTGCCAGCAGCTTATCAGGGGTGAACACTGAAGCTTTCTTT. This translates into CASSLSGVNTEAFF. The full variable domain, its missing parts supplied by reference TRBV7-3 and TRBJ1-1, is GAGVSQTPSNKVTEKGKYVELRCDPISGHTALYWYRQSLGQGPEFLIYFQGTGAADDSGLPNDRFFAVRPEGSVSTLKIQRTERGDSAVYLCASSLSGVNTEAFFGQGTRLTVV.

The gene calls are TRBV13 and TRBJ2-5; D gene uncertain. The CDR3 contains 13 residues. The germline CDR1 and CDR2 sequences are PRHDT and FYEKMQ (reference sequence). Trimming stripped 5 bases from V and 3 bases from J, with 10 bases between. Here the CDR3 reads CASSQHGEETQYF. For the CDR3, the DNA is TGTGCCAGCAGCCAACACGGAGAAGAGACCCAGTACTTC.

Here the CDR3 reads CASSLVAGGFYNEQFF. As DNA, the CDR3 is TGTGCCAGCAGCTTGGTAGCGGGGGGGTTTTACAATGAGCAGTTCTTC. The chain is built from TRBV5-4 and TRBJ2-1, with 11 bases matching TRBD2. CDR3 size: 16 residues. V lost 0 bases and J lost 4; bases outside the gene matches: 3. Germline V gives CDR1 SGHNT, CDR2 YYREEE (reference sequence).

The chain combines TRBV2 with TRBJ2-7; 8 nucleotides line up with TRBD2. With V trimmed by 11 bases and J by 4 bases, 10 bases remained unmatched. This CDR3 region has 13 residues. Germline lookup yields CDR1 SNHLY and CDR2 FYNNEI. In DNA form, the CDR3 reads TGTGCCCGCGGGGGGCGGGGGCAGTACGAGCAGTACTTC. Its protein is CARGGRGQYEQYF.

The J gene is TRBJ2-1, the V gene TRBV4-2, with TRBD2 matching 10 bases. The V segment lost 1 base and the J segment 9 bases; nucleotides outside the gene matches: 6. This CDR3 spans 15 amino acids. CDR1 LGHNA and CDR2 YNFKEQ come from the germline V gene. CDR3 bases: TGTGCCAGCAGCCAAGCCCTAGCGGGGGTAGGTGAGCAGTTCTTC. This gives the protein CASSQALAGVGEQFF.

The gene calls are TRBV5-4 and TRBJ2-5; D may be TRBD2 (5 bases). Germline V CDR1 and CDR2: SGHNT, YYREEE (reference sequence). CDR3 length: 15 amino acids. With 4 bases removed from V and 5 bases from J, the gap between germline ends came to 18 bases. The CDR3 region is CASSLRRGLTETQYF. For the CDR3, the DNA is TGTGCCAGCAGCCTCAGACGGGGTCTCACGGAGACCCAGTACTTC.

The V gene is TRBV6-5, the J gene TRBJ1-4; TRBD1 matches 7 bases. The V gene's germline CDR1 is MNHEY and CDR2 SVGAGI. The CDR3 has 14 amino acids. Trimming at V came to 6 bases and at J to 8 bases, leaving 9 bases not matched to a gene. Here the CDR3 reads CASSPTWDSEKLFF. The DNA for the CDR3 is TGTGCCAGCAGCCCCACCTGGGACAGCGAAAAACTGTTTTTT.

This clone appeared once. The J gene is TRBJ1-2, the V gene TRBV5-5; TRBD1 aligns across 9 bases. The CDR3 consists of 14 residues. The germline CDR1 and CDR2 sequences are SGHKS and YYEKEE (reference sequence). V lost 0 bases to trimming and J lost 8 bases; unmatched junction nucleotides: 5. The CDR3 DNA reads as TGTGCCAGCAGCTTGGAGGGACAGGGATGGGGCTACACCTTC. Residues: CASSLEGQGWGYTF.

The V call is TRBV4-3, the J call TRBJ2-7; TRBD2 aligns across 8 bases. J was trimmed by 1 base and V by 1 base; bases with no gene match: 3. The CDR3 has 15 amino acids. The germline gives CDR1 LGHNA, CDR2 YSLEER. The CDR3 reads CASSQGLARSYEQYF. CDR3 sequence (DNA): TGCGCCAGCAGCCAAGGACTAGCGAGGTCCTACGAGCAGTACTTC.

The chain links TRBV5-1 to TRBJ1-1; maybe TRBD1 (6 bases). The germline gives CDR1 SGHRS, CDR2 YFSETQ. V lost 0 bases and J lost 1, with 13 bases in between. This CDR3 has 16 amino acids. The CDR3 spells CASSLALTGQNTEAFF. The CDR3 region has the DNA TGCGCCAGCAGCTTGGCCTTGACAGGCCAGAACACTGAAGCTTTCTTT.